Presented here are 9 T cell receptor beta chains from one specimen sequenced in a study of identical twins. TCRdb re-called the 5' RACE reads with MiXCR, one entry per CDR3 protein. This sample carries about 920,000 distinct CDR3 sequences, roughly 12% of them seen once, and the ten largest clones take about 1.6%. The data were also submitted as part of a second study, on yellow fever vaccine responses in identical twins.

Sample: PBMCs. These receptors were obtained from a woman under 30 in good health.

The table lists this clonotype with many counts. The V call is TRBV10-3, the J call TRBJ2-5, with D perhaps TRBD2 (5 bases). Germline assignment: CDR1 ENHRY and CDR2 SYGVKD. This CDR3 has 14 amino acids. The V end lost 4 bases, the J end lost 2 bases, and 11 bases lay between the germline ends. The CDR3 sequence: CAISVGRGQETQYF. DNA of the CDR3: TGTGCCATCAGTGTCGGACGGGGTCAAGAGACCCAGTACTTC.

This clonotype was seen a few times. CDR3 region: CASSWGSGGGLADTQYF. CDR3 DNA: TGCGCCAGCAGCTGGGGGTCCGGTGGGGGTTTGGCGGATACGCAGTATTTT. This rearrangement joins TRBV5-1 to TRBJ2-3; TRBD1 or TRBD2 may be the D gene (5 bases each). Trimming pared 3 bases from V and 6 bases from J, leaving 23 bases between. The germline V gene encodes CDR1 SGHRS and CDR2 YFSETQ. This CDR3 is built from 17 residues.

The table lists this clonotype with a few counts. The CDR3 bases are TGTGCCAGCAGCTCCCAGGGGGGTCGGGAGACCCAGTACTTC. As protein: CASSSQGGRETQYF. The chain is built from TRBV7-9 and TRBJ2-5; tentatively, D is TRBD1 (7 bases). The CDR3 covers 14 residues. Trimming left V 4 bases short and J 5 bases short, with 14 bases between. Per the germline V gene, CDR1 is SEHNR and CDR2 is FQNEAQ (reference sequence).

There are many counts of this clonotype. The CDR3 DNA follows: TGTGCCAGCAGCTTATTTGGCACAGATACGCAGTATTTT. As protein: CASSLFGTDTQYF. The chain has TRBV11-2 and TRBJ2-3; D gene ambiguous. The CDR3 sequence is 13 residues long. Germline V gives CDR1 SGHAT, CDR2 FQNNGV. The V end was cut by 2 bases, the J end by 1 base, with 4 bases between.

The table lists this clonotype with many counts. V gene TRBV15 combines with J gene TRBJ1-2; TRBD1 might be the D (5 bases). The CDR3 totals 19 residues. The germline V gene encodes CDR1 LNHNV and CDR2 YYDKDF (reference sequence). Trimming shortened V by 0 bases and J by 6 bases, and 26 bases separated the two germline ends. In DNA, the CDR3 is TGTGCCACCAGCAGAGACCTACCAGGGCCCCCGACCCTTTCGGATGGCTACACCTTC. It yields the protein CATSRDLPGPPTLSDGYTF. Complete variable domain (other parts from reference TRBV15 and TRBJ1-2): DAMVIQNPRYQVTQFGKPVTLSCSQTLNHNVMYWYQQKSSQAPKLLFHYYDKDFNNEADTPDNFQSRRPNTSFCFLDIRSPGLGDTAMYLCATSRDLPGPPTLSDGYTFGSGTRLTVV.

The genes are TRBV25-1 and TRBJ2-1; D is ambiguous. CDR1 is MGHDK, CDR2 SYGVNS, per germline. V lost 7 bases to trimming and J lost 6 bases, with 13 bases between them. The length of the CDR3 is 13 residues. Here the CDR3 reads CASNRPFSNEQFF. CDR3 nucleotide sequence: TGTGCCAGCAATAGACCCTTTAGCAATGAGCAGTTCTTC. Supplemented by reference TRBV25-1 and TRBJ2-1, the full variable domain reads EADIYQTPRYLVIGTGKKITLECSQTMGHDKMYWYQQDPGMELHLIHYSYGVNSTEKGDLSSESTVSRIRTEHFPLTLESARPSHTSQYLCASNRPFSNEQFFGPGTRLTVL.

This clonotype has a handful of counts. The chain combines TRBV7-2 with TRBJ2-1; 7 nucleotides match TRBD2. The CDR3 length is 14 residues. Germline V lookup: CDR1 SGHTA, CDR2 FQGNSA. The V gene end was trimmed by 0 bases and the J gene end by 10 bases; junction bases not matched to a gene: 6. The CDR3 reads CASSLARLAREQFF. CDR3 coding DNA: TGTGCCAGCAGCTTAGCGAGACTAGCTAGGGAGCAGTTCTTC. Full variable domain (missing parts from reference TRBV7-2 and TRBJ2-1): GAGVSQSPSNKVTEKGKDVELRCDPISGHTALYWYRQSLGQGLEFLIYFQGNSAPDKSGLPSDRFSAERTGGSVSTLTIQRTQQEDSAVYLCASSLARLAREQFFGPGTRLTVL.

This clonotype came up once. Given a far larger clone just one base away, this is likely a sequencing read error. The V and J genes are TRBV7-9 and TRBJ2-6; the D is unclear. V was clipped by 1 base and J by 6 bases, with 7 bases between them. The CDR3 extends over 14 amino acids. The germline V gene has CDR1 SEHNR and CDR2 FQNEAQ (reference sequence). This CDR3 reads CASSLDSEANVLTF. CDR3 nucleotide sequence: TGTGCCAGCAGCTTAGATTCCGAGGCCAACGTCCTGACTTTC. Using reference TRBV7-9 and TRBJ2-6 for the parts outside the CDR3, the full variable domain is DTGVSQNPRHKITKRGQNVTFRCDPISEHNRLYWYRQTLGQGPEFLTYFQNEAQLEKSRLLSDRFSAERPKGSFSTLEIQRTEQGDSAMYLCASSLDSEANVLTFGAGSRLTVL.

This clonotype was observed a handful of times. V usage is TRBV3-1 and J usage is TRBJ2-7, with 12 bases identical to TRBD1. The germline CDR1 and CDR2 sequences are LGHDT and YNNKEL (reference sequence). The CDR3 spans 18 residues. V gave up 0 bases and J gave up 4 bases; unmatched junction bases: 10. The CDR3 nucleotides are TGTGCCAGCAGCCAAGATCGAGGGACAGGGGGCAAACTTTACGAGCAGTACTTC. Protein: CASSQDRGTGGKLYEQYF.